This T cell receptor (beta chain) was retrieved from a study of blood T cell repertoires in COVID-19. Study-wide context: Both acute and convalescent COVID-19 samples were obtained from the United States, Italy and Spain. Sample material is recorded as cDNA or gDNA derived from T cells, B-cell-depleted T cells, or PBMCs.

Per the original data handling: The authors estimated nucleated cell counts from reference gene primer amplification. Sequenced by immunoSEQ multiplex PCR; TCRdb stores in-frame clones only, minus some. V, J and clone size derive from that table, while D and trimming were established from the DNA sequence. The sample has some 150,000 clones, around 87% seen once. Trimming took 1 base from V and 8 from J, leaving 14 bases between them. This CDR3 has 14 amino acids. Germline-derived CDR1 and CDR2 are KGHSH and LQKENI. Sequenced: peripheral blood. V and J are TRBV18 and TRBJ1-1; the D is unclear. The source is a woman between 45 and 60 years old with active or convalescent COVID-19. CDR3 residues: CASSPQRQAKEAFF. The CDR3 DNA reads TGTGCCAGCTCACCACAGAGGCAAGCAAAAGAAGCTTTCTTT.